This record looks at one TCR beta chain sequence and its context. The record originates from a study of control samples from healthy donors and cancer patients. CDR3 size: 14 residues. Trimming pared 5 bases from V and 0 bases from J, leaving 11 bases between. The V gene's germline CDR1 is SGHNT and CDR2 YENEEA. TCRdb's table, derived via immunoSEQ multiplex PCR, lists solely in-frame clones and lacks some. The profile covers some 120,000 clones, with around 93% appearing a single time and under 2% taken by the ten largest. The V gene is TRBV11-3, the J gene TRBJ2-7; maybe TRBD1 (5 bases). The source is a man aged 50 to 59 with head and neck cancer. What was sequenced was PBMCs. The CDR3 DNA is TGTGCCAGCAGCCTGACAGAATTCTCCTACGAGCAGTACTTC. This sequence encodes CASSLTEFSYEQYF.